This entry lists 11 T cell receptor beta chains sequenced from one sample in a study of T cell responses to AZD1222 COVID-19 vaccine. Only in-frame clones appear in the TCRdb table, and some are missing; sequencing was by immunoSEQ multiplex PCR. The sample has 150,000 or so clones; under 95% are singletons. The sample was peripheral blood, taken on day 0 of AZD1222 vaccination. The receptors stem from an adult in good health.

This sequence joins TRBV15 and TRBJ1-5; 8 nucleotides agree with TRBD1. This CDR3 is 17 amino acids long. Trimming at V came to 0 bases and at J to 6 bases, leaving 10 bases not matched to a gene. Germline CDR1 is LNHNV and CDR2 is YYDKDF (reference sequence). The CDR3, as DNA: TGTGCCACCAGCAGAGATCGTGTCAGGGGGCCGGGTCAGCCCCAGCATTTT. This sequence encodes CATSRDRVRGPGQPQHF.

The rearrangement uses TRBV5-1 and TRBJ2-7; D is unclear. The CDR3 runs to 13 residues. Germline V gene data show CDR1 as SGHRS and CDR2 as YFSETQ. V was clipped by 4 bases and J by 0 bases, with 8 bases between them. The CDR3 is CASSPSNSYEQYF. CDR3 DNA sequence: TGCGCCAGCAGCCCGTCAAACTCCTACGAGCAGTACTTC.

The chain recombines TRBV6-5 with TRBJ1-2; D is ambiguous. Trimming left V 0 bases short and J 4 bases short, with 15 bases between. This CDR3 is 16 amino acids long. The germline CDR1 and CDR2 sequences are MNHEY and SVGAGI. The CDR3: CASSYSAVPLGYGYTF. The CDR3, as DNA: TGTGCCAGCAGTTACTCGGCAGTCCCCCTGGGCTATGGCTACACCTTC.

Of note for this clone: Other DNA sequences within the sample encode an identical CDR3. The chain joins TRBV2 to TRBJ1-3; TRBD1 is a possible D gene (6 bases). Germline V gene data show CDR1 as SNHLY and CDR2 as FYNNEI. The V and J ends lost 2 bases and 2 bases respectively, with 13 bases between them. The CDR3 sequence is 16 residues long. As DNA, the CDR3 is TGTGCCAGCAGTGAACTCGGACAGAAGGCTGGAAACACCATATATTTT. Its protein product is CASSELGQKAGNTIYF.

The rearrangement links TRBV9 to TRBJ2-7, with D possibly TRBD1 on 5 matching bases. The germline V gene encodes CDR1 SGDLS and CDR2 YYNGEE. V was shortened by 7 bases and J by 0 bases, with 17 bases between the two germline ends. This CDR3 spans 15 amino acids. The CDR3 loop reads CASSTIGDFSYEQYF. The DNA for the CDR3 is TGTGCCAGCTCAACCATAGGGGATTTCTCCTACGAGCAGTACTTC. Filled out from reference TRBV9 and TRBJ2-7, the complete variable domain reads DSGVTQTPKHLITATGQRVTLRCSPRSGDLSVYWYQQSLDQGLQFLIQYYNGEERAKGNILERFSAQQFPDLHSELNLSSLELGDSALYFCASSTIGDFSYEQYFGPGTRLTVT.

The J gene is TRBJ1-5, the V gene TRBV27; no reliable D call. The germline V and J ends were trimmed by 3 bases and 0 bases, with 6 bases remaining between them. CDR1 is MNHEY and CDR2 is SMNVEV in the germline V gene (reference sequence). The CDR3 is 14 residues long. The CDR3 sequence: CASSFGNSNQPQHF. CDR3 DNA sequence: TGTGCCAGCAGTTTTGGGAATAGCAATCAGCCCCAGCATTTT.

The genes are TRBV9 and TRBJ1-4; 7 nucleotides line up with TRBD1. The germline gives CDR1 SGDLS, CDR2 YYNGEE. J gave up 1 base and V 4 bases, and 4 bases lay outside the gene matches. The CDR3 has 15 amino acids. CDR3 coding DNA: TGTGCCAGCAGCAAAAGACAGGGAACTAATGAAAAACTGTTTTTT. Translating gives CASSKRQGTNEKLFF. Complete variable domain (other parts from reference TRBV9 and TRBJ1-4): DSGVTQTPKHLITATGQRVTLRCSPRSGDLSVYWYQQSLDQGLQFLIQYYNGEERAKGNILERFSAQQFPDLHSELNLSSLELGDSALYFCASSKRQGTNEKLFFGSGTQLSVL.

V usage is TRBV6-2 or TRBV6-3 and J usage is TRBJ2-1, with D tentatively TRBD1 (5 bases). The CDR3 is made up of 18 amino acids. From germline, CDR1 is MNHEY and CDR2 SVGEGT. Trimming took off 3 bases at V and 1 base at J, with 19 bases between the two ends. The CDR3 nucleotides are TGTGCCAGCAGTTATCGGCAGGGAAACAAGGGGTCCTACAATGAGCAGTTCTTC. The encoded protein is CASSYRQGNKGSYNEQFF.

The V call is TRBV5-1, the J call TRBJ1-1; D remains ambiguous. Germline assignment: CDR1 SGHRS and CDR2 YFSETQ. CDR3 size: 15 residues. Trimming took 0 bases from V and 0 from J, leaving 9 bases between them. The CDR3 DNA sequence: TGCGCCAGCAGCTTGGAAGGAAAAATGAACACTGAAGCTTTCTTT. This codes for CASSLEGKMNTEAFF. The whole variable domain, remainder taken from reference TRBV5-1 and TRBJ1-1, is KAGVTQTPRYLIKTRGQQVTLSCSPISGHRSVSWYQQTPGQGLQFLFEYFSETQRNKGNFPGRFSGRQFSNSRSEMNVSTLELGDSALYLCASSLEGKMNTEAFFGQGTRLTVV.

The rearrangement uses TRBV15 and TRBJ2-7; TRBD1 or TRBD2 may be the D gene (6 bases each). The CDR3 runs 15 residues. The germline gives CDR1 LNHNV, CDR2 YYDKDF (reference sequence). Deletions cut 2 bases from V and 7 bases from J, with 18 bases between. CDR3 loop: CATSRRQAGTGEQYF. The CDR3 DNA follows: TGTGCCACCAGCAGAAGACAGGCGGGGACGGGGGAGCAGTACTTC. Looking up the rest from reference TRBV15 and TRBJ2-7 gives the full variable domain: DAMVIQNPRYQVTQFGKPVTLSCSQTLNHNVMYWYQQKSSQAPKLLFHYYDKDFNNEADTPDNFQSRRPNTSFCFLDIRSPGLGDTAMYLCATSRRQAGTGEQYFGPGTRLTVT.

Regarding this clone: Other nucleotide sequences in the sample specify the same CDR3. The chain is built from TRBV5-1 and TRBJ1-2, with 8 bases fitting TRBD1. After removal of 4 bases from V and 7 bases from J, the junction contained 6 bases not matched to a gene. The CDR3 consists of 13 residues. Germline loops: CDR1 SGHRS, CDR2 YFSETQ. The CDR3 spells CASSPGQGGGYTF. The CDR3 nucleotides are TGCGCCAGCAGCCCCGGACAGGGAGGTGGCTACACCTTC.